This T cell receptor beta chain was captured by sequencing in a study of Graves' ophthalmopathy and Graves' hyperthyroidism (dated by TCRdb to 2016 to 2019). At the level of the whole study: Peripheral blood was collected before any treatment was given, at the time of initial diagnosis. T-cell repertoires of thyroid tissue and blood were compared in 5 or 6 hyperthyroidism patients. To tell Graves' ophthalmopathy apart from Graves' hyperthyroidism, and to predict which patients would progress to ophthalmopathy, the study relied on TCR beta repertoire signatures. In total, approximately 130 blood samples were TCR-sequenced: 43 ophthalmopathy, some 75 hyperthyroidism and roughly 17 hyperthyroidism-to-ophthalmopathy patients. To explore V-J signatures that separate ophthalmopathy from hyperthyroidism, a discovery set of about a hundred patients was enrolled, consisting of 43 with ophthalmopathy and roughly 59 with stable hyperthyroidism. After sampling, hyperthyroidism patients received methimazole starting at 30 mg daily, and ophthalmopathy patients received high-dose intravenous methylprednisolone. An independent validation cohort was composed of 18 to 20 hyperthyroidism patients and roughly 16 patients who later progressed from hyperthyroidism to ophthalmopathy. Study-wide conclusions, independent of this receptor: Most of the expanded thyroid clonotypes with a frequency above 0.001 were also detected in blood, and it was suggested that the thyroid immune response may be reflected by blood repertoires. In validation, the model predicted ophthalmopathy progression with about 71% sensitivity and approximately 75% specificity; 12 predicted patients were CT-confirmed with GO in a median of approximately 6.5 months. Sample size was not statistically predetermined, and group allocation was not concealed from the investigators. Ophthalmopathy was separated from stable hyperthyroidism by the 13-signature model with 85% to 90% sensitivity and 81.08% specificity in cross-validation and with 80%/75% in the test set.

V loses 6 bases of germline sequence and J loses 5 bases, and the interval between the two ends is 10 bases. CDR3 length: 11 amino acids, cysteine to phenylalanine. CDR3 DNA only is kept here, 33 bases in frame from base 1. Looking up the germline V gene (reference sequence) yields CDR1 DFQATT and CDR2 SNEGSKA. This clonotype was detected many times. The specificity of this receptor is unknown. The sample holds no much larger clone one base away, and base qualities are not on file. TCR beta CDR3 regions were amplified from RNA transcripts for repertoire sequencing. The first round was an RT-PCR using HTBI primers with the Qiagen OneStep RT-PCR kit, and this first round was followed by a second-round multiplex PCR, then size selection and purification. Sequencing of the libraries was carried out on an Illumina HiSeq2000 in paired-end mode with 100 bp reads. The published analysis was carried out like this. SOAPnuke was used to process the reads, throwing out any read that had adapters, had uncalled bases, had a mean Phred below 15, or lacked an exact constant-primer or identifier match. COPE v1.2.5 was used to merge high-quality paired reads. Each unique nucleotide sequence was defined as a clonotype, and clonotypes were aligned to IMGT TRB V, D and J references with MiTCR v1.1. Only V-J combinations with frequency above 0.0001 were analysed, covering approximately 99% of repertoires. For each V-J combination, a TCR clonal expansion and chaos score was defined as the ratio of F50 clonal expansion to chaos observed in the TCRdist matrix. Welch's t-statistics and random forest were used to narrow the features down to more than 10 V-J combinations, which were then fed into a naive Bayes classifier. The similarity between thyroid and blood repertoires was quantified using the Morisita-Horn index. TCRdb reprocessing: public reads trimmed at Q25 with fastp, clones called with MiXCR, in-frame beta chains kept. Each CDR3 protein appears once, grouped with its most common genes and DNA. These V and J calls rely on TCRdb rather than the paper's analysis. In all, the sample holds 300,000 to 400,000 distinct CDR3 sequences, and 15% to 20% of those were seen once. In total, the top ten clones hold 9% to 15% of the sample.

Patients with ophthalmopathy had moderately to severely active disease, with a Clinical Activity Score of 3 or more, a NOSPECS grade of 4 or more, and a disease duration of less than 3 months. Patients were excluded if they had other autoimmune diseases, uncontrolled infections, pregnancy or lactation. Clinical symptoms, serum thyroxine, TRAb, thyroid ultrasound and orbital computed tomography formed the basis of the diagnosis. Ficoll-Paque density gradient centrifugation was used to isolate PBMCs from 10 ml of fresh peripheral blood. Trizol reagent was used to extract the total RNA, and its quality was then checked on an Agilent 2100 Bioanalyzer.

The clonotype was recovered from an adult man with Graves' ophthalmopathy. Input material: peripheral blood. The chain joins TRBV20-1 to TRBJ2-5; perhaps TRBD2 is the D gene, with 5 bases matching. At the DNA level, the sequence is TGCAGTGCGGAGGCGTGGGAGACCCAGTACTTC. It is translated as CSAEAWETQYF.